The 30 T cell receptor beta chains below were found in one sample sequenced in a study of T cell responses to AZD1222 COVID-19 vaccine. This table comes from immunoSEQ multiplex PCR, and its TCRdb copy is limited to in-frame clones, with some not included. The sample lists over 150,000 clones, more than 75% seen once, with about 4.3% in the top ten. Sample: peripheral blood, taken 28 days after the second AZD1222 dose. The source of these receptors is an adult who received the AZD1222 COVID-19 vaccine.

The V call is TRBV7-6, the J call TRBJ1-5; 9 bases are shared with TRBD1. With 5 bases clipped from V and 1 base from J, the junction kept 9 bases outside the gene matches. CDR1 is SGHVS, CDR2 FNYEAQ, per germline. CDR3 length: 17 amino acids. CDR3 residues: CASSEGQGGGSNQPQHF. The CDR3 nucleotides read TGTGCCAGCAGCGAGGGACAGGGAGGAGGCAGCAATCAGCCCCAGCATTTT.

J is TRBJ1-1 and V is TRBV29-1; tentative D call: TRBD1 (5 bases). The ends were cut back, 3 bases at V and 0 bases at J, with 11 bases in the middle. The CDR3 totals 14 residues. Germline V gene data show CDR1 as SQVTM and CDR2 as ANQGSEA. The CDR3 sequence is CSVEETDLNTEAFF. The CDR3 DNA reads TGCAGCGTTGAGGAGACAGACTTGAACACTGAAGCTTTCTTT.

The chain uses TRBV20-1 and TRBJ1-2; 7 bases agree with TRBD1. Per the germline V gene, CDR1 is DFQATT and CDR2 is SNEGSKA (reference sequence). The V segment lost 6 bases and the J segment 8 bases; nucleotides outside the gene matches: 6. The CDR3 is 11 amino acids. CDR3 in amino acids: CSAESRGGYTF. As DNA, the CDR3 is TGCAGTGCCGAATCCAGGGGGGGCTACACCTTC.

CDR3 loop: CAWSAGGTNEKLFF. CDR3 nucleotide sequence: TGTGCCTGGAGCGCAGGGGGAACTAATGAAAAACTGTTTTTT. The V and J genes are TRBV30 and TRBJ1-4, with 7 positions matching TRBD1. CDR3 length equals 14 residues. The V gene end was trimmed by 3 bases and the J gene end by 1 base; junction bases not matched to a gene: 2. In germline, CDR1 is GTSNPN, CDR2 SVGIG (reference sequence).

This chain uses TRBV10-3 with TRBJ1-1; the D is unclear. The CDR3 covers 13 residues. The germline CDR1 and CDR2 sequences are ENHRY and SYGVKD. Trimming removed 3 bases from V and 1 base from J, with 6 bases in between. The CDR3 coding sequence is TGTGCCATCAGTGATACAGAGAACACTGAAGCTTTCTTT. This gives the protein CAISDTENTEAFF.

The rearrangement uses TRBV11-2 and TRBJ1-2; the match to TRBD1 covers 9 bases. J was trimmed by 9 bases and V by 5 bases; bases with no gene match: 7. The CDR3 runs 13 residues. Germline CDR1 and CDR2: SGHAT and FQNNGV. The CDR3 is CASSQGQGVRYTF. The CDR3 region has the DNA TGTGCCAGCAGCCAGGGACAGGGCGTCCGCTACACCTTC. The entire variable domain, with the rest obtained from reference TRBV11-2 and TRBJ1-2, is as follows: EAGVAQSPRYKIIEKRQSVAFWCNPISGHATLYWYQQILGQGPKLLIQFQNNGVVDDSQLPKDRFSAERLKGVDSTLKIQPAKLEDSAVYLCASSQGQGVRYTFGSGTRLTVV.

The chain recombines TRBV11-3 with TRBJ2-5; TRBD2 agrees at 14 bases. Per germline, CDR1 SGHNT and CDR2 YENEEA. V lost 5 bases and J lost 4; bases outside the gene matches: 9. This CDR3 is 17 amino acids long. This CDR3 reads CASSLGLAGGGVETQYF. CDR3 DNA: TGTGCCAGCAGCCTCGGACTAGCGGGGGGAGGTGTAGAGACCCAGTACTTC.

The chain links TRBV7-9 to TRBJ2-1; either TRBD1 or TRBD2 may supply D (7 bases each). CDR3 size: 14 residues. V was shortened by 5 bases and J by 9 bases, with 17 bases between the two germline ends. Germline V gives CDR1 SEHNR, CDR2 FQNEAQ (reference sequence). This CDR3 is CASSPQGGDVEQFF. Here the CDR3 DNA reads TGTGCCAGCAGCCCCCAGGGGGGGGACGTTGAGCAGTTCTTC.

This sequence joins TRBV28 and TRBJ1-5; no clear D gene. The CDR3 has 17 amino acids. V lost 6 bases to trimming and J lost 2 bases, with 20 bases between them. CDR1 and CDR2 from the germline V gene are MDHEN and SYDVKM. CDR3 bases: TGTGCCAGCAGGGCCGCCAGGTGGGGTATGGGCAATCAGCCCCAGCATTTT. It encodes CASRAARWGMGNQPQHF.

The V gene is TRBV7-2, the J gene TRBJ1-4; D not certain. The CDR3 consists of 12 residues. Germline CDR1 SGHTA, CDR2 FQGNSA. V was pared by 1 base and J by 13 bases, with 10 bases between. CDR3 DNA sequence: TGTGCCAGCAGCTTAGAGACTGGGCTACTGTTTTTT. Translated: CASSLETGLLFF.

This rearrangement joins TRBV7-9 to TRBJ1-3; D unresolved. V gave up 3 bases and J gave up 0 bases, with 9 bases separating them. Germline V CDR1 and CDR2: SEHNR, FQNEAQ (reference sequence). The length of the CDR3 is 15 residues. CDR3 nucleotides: TGTGCCAGCAGCTTTGGCCCGGTCTCTGGAAACACCATATATTTT. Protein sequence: CASSFGPVSGNTIYF.

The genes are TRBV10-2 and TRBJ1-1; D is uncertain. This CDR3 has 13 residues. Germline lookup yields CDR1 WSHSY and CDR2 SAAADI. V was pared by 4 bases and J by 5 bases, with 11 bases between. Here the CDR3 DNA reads TGCGCCAGCAGTGCGGTCTCGAGGACTGAAGCTTTCTTT. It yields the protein CASSAVSRTEAFF.

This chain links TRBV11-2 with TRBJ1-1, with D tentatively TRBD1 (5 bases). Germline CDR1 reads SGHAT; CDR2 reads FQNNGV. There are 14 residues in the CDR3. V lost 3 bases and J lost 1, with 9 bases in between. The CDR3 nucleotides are TGTGCCAGCAGCTTCCAGGGAAAGAACACTGAAGCTTTCTTT. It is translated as CASSFQGKNTEAFF. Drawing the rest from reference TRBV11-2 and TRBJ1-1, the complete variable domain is EAGVAQSPRYKIIEKRQSVAFWCNPISGHATLYWYQQILGQGPKLLIQFQNNGVVDDSQLPKDRFSAERLKGVDSTLKIQPAKLEDSAVYLCASSFQGKNTEAFFGQGTRLTVV.

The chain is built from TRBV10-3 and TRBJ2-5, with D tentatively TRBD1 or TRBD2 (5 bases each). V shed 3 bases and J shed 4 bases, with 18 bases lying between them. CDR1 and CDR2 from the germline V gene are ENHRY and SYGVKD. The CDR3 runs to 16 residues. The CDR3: CAISDQGLRRPETQYF. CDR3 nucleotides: TGTGCCATCAGTGACCAGGGCCTCCGGAGGCCAGAGACCCAGTACTTC.

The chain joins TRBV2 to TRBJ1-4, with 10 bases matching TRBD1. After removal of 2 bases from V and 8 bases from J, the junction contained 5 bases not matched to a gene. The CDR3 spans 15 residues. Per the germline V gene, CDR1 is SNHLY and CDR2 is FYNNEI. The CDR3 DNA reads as TGTGCCAGCAGTGAACGGGACAGGGGCGAGGAAAAACTGTTTTTT. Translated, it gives CASSERDRGEEKLFF.

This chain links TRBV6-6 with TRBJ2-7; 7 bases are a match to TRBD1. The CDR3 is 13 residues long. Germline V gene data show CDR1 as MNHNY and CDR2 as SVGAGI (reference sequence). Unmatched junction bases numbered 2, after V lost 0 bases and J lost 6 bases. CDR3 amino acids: CASSYSSGGEQYF. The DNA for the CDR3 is TGTGCCAGCAGTTACTCGTCAGGGGGCGAGCAGTACTTC.

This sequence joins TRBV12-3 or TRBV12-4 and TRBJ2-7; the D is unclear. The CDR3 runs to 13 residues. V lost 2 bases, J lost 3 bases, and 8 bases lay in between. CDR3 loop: CASSLSELYEQYF. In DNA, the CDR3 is TGTGCCAGCAGTTTATCAGAACTCTACGAGCAGTACTTC.

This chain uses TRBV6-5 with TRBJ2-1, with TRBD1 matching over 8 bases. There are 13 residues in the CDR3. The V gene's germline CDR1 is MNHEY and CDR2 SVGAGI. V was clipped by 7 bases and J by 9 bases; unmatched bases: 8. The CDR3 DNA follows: TGTGCCAGCACGAGGACAGGGTTTGGTGAGCAGTTCTTC. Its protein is CASTRTGFGEQFF.

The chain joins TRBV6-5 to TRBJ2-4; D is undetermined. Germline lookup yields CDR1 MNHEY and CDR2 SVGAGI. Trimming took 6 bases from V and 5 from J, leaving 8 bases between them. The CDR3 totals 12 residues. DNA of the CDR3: TGTGCCAGCAGCCCAAGCCAAAACATTCAGTACTTC. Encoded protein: CASSPSQNIQYF.

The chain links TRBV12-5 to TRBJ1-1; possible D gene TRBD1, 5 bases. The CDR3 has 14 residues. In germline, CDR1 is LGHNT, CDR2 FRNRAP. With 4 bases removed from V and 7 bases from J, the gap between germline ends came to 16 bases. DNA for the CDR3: TGTGCTAGTGGTTGGCTACCACAGGAGATTGAAGCTTTCTTT. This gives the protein CASGWLPQEIEAFF.

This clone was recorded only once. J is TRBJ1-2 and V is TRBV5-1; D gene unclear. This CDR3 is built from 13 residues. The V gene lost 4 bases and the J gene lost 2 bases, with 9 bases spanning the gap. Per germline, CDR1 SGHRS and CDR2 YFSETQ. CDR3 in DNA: TGCGCCAGCAGCGAAAACAGAAACTATGGCTACACCTTC. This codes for CASSENRNYGYTF. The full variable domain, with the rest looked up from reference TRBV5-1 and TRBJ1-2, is KAGVTQTPRYLIKTRGQQVTLSCSPISGHRSVSWYQQTPGQGLQFLFEYFSETQRNKGNFPGRFSGRQFSNSRSEMNVSTLELGDSALYLCASSENRNYGYTFGSGTRLTVV.

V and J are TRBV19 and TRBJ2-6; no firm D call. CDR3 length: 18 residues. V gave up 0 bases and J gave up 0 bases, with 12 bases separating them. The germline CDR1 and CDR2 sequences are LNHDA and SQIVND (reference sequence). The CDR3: CASSIDGKGFSGANVLTF. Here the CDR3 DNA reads TGTGCCAGTAGTATAGATGGGAAAGGGTTCTCTGGGGCCAACGTCCTGACTTTC.

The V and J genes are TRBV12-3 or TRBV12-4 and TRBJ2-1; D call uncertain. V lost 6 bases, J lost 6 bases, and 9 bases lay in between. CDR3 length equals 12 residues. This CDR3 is CASSRTPNEQFF. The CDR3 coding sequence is TGTGCCAGCAGCCGCACTCCCAATGAGCAGTTCTTC.

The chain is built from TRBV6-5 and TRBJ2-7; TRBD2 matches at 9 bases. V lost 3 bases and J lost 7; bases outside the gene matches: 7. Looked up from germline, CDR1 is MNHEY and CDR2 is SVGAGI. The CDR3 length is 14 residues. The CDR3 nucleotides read TGTGCCAGCAGTTATAGCGGGGGACCCAGGGAGCAGTACTTC. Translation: CASSYSGGPREQYF.

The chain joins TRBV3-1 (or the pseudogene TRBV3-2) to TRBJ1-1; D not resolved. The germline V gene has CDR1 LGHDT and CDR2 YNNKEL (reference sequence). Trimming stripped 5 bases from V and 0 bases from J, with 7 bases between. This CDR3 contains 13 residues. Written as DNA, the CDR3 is TGTGCCAGCAGCTTTTACCTGAACACTGAAGCTTTCTTT. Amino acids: CASSFYLNTEAFF.

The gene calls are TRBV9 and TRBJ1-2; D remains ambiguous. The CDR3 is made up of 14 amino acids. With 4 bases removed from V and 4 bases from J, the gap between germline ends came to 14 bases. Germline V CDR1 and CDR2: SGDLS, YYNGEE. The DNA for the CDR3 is TGTGCCAGCAGCCCCATAGCGGAGGCCTATGGCTACACCTTC. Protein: CASSPIAEAYGYTF.

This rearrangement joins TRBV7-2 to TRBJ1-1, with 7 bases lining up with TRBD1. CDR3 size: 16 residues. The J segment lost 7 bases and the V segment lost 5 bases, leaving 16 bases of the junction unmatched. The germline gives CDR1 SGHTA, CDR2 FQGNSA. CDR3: CASSPRQGRLQREAFF. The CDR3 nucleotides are TGTGCCAGCAGCCCCCGACAGGGACGGCTCCAGCGTGAAGCTTTCTTT.

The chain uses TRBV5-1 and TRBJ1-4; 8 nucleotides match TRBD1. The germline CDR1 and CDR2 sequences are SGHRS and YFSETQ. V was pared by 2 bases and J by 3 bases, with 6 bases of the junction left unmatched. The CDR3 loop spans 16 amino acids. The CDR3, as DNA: TGCGCCAGCAGCTTTGACAGGGGCAGGTCTAATGAAAAACTGTTTTTT. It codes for CASSFDRGRSNEKLFF.

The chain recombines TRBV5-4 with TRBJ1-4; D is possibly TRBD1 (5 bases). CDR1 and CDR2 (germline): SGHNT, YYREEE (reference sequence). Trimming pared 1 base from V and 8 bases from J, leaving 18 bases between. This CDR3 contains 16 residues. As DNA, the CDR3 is TGTGCCAGCAGCTTGATGCTCGGGCCAGGGTCGGAAAAACTGTTTTTT. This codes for CASSLMLGPGSEKLFF.

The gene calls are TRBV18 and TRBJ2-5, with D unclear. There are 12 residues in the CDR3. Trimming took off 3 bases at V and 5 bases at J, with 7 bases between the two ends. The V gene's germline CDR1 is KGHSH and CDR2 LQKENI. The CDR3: CASSPKGETQYF. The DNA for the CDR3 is TGTGCCAGCTCACCCAAGGGTGAGACCCAGTACTTC. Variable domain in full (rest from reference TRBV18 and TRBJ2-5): NAGVMQNPRHLVRRRGQEARLRCSPMKGHSHVYWYRQLPEEGLKFMVYLQKENIIDESGMPKERFSAEFPKEGPSILRIQQVVRGDSAAYFCASSPKGETQYFGPGTRLLVL.